This TCR beta chain was retrieved from a study of blood T cell repertoires in COVID-19. Turning to the study itself: Samples taken during acute and convalescent COVID-19 were collected in the United States, Italy and Spain. Nucleic acid was either cDNA or gDNA, and it came from T cells, B-cell-depleted T cells, or PBMCs.

Germline V gene sequence: CDR1 SGHTA, CDR2 FQGNSA. V was shortened by 1 base and J by 2 bases, with 7 bases between the two germline ends. The CDR3 sequence is 14 residues long. The authors' processing: Reference gene primer amplification yielded estimated nucleated cell counts. Clones were read by immunoSEQ multiplex PCR, and TCRdb kept only the in-frame ones, dropping some. The DNA was the basis for D and trimming; V, J and clone size are from that table. The sample has under 250,000 clones, roughly 86% seen once. The receptor was isolated from a woman aged 60-75 years who had recovered from COVID-19. Sequencing was carried out using peripheral blood. The chain employs TRBV7-2 and TRBJ2-3, with D perhaps matching TRBD2 (6 bases). CDR3 bases: TGTGCCAGCAGCTTAGGGGGGGTCACAGATACGCAGTATTTT. This encodes CASSLGGVTDTQYF.